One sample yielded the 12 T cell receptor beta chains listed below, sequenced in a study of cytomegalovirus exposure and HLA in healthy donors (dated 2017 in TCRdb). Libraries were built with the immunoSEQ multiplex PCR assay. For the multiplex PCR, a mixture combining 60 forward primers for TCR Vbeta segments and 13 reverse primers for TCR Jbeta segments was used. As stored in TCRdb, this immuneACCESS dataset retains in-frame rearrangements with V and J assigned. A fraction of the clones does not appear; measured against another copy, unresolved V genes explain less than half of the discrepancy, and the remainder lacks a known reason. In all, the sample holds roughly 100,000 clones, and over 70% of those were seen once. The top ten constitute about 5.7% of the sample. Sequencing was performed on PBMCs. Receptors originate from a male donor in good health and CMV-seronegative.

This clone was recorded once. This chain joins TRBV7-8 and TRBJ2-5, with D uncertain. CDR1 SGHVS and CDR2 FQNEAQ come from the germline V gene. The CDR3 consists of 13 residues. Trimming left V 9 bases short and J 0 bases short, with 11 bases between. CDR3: CASLDRNQETQYF. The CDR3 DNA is TGTGCCAGTCTAGATCGAAACCAAGAGACCCAGTACTTC. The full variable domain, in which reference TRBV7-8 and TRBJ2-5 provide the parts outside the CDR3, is GAGVSQSPRYKVAKRGQDVALRCDPISGHVSLFWYQQALGQGPEFLTYFQNEAQLDKSGLPSDRFFAERPEGSVSTLKIQRTQQEDSAVYLCASLDRNQETQYFGPGTRLLVL.

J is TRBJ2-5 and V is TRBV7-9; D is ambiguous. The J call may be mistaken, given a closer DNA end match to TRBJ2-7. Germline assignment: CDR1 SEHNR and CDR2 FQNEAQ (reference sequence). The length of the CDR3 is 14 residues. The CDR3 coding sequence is TGTGCCAGCAGCTCCGTACTCCGGAGTTACGAGCAGTACTTC. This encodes CASSSVLRSYEQYF.

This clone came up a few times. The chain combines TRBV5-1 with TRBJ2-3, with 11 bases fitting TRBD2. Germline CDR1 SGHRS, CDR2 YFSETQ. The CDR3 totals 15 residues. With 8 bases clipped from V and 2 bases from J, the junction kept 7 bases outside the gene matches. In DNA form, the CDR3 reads TGCGCCAGTAACTTACTAGCGGGGGTCACAGATACGCAGTATTTT. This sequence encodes CASNLLAGVTDTQYF.

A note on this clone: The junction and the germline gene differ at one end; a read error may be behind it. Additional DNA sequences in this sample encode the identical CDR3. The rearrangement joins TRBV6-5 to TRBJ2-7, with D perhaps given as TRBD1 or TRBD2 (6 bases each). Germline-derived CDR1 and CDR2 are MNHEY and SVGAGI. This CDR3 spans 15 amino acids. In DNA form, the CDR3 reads TGTGCCAGCAGCTACTCGGGGGCAGGGGCGTACGAGCAGTACTTC. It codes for CASSYSGAGAYEQYF.

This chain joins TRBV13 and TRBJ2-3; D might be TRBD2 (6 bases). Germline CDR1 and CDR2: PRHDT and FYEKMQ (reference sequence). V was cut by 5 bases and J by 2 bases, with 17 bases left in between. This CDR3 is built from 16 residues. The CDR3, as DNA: TGTGCCAGCAGCCTCACCGGGACTTCGTACACAGATACGCAGTATTTT. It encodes CASSLTGTSYTDTQYF.

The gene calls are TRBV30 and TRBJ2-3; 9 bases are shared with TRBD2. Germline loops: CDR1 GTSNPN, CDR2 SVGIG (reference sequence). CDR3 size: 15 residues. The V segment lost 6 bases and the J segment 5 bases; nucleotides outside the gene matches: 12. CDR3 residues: CACLGLARLGDTQYF. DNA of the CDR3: TGTGCCTGTCTCGGACTAGCGCGACTGGGAGATACGCAGTATTTT.

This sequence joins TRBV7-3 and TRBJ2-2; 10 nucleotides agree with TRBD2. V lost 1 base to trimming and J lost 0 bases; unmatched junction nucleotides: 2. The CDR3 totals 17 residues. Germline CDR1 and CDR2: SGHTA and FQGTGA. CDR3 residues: CASSLKGTSANTGELFF. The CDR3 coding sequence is TGTGCCAGCAGCTTAAAGGGGACTAGCGCGAACACCGGGGAGCTGTTTTTT. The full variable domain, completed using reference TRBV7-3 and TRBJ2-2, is GAGVSQTPSNKVTEKGKYVELRCDPISGHTALYWYRQSLGQGPEFLIYFQGTGAADDSGLPNDRFFAVRPEGSVSTLKIQRTERGDSAVYLCASSLKGTSANTGELFFGEGSRLTVL.

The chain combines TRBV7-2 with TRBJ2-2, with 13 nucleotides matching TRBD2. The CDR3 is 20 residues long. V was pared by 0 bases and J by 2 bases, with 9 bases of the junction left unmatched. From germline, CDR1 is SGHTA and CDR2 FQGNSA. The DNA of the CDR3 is TGTGCCAGCAGCTTAGCGCTTAGACTAGCGGGAGGACCAAACACCGGGGAGCTGTTTTTT. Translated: CASSLALRLAGGPNTGELFF.

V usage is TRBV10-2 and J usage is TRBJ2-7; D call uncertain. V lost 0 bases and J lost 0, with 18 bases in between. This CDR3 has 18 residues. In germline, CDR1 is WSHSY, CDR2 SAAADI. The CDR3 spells CASSESIGFQYSSYEQYF. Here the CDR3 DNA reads TGCGCCAGCAGTGAGTCGATAGGTTTTCAGTACAGCTCCTACGAGCAGTACTTC.

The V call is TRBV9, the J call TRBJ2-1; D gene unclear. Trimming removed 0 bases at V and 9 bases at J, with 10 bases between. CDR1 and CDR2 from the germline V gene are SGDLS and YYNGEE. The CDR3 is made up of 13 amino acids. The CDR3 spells CASSVEVRGEQFF. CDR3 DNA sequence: TGTGCCAGCAGCGTAGAGGTACGAGGTGAGCAGTTCTTC.

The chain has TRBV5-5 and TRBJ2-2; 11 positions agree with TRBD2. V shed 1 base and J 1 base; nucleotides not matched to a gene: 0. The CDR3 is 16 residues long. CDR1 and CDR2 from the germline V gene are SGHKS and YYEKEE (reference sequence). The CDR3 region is CASSLTSGRNTGELFF. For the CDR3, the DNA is TGTGCCAGCAGCTTGACTAGCGGGAGGAACACCGGGGAGCTGTTTTTT.

DNA for the CDR3: TGCGCCAGCCAAGCGGGAGGTTACAATGAGCAGTTCTTC. Residues: CASQAGGYNEQFF. The chain uses TRBV5-1 and TRBJ2-1; 9 nucleotides align to TRBD2. V was clipped by 7 bases and J by 4 bases; unmatched bases: 3. The CDR3 spans 13 residues. Germline V lookup: CDR1 SGHRS, CDR2 YFSETQ.